This TCR beta chain was identified during a study of CD8 T cells in ankylosing spondylitis. Study conclusions and caveats: There was a TCR beta motif, made of fewer than 10 highly homologous variants, that appeared characteristic of ankylosing spondylitis blood. Clones linked to disease were reported to show significant enrichment in matched ankylosing spondylitis synovial fluid. In the blood and synovial fluid of reactive arthritis, some motif variants had been previously reported.

Library preparation for TCR beta used quantitative 5'-RACE with molecular barcodes. TCRdb ran MiXCR on the 5' RACE reads and lists one entry per CDR3 protein. Among 200,000 to 250,000 distinct CDR3 sequences listed, roughly 18% were seen once. Per the germline V gene, CDR1 is ENHRY and CDR2 is SYGVKD. There are 16 residues in the CDR3. Trimming pared 0 bases from V and 4 bases from J, leaving 15 bases between. This clonotype has only a few counts. Its antigen remains unknown. This TCR came from a male donor with ankylosing spondylitis. J is TRBJ1-1 and V is TRBV10-3, with D perhaps matching TRBD1 (6 bases). The sequencing sample was made of blood, either unsorted or a sorted T cell fraction (not recorded which). CDR3 sequence reads: CAISESRGALGTEAFF. The CDR3 nucleotides read TGTGCCATCAGTGAGTCTCGGGGGGCGCTGGGCACTGAAGCTTTCTTT.